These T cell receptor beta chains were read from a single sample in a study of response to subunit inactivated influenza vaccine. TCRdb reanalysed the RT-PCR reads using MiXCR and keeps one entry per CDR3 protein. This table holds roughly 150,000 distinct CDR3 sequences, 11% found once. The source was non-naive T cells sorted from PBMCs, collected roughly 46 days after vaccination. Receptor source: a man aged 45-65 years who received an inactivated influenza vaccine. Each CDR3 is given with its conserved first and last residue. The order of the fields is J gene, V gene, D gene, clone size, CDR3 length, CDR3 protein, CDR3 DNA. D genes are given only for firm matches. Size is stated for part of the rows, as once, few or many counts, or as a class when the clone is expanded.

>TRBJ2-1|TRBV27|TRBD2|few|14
CASSFLAGGGEQFF
TGTGCCAGCAGTTTTCTAGCGGGAGGAGGTGAGCAGTTCTTC
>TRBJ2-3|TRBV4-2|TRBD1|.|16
CASSQEGQRGTDTQYF
TGTGCCAGCAGCCAAGAGGGACAGAGGGGCACAGATACGCAGTATTTT
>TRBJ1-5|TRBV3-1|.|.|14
CASSLGTGRRPQHF
TGTGCCAGCAGCCTGGGGACTGGCCGGCGGCCCCAGCATTTT
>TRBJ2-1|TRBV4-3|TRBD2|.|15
CASSQEGGAYNEQFF
TGCGCCAGCAGCCAAGAGGGAGGGGCCTACAATGAGCAGTTCTTC
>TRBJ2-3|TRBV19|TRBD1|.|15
CASSTGQGAGDTQYF
TGTGCCAGTAGTACAGGACAGGGGGCGGGAGATACGCAGTATTTT
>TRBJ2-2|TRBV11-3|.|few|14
CASSRHPNTGELFF
TGTGCCAGCAGCAGACACCCGAACACCGGGGAGCTGTTTTTT
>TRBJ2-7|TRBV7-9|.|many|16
CASSLTRGANSYEQYF
TGTGCCAGCAGCTTAACCCGAGGAGCAAACTCCTACGAGCAGTACTTC
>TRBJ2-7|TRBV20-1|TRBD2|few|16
CSARPRTSGGRYEQYF
TGCAGTGCTAGGCCCCGGACTAGCGGGGGGCGGTACGAGCAGTACTTC
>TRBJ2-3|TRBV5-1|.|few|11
CASGGRDTQYF
TGCGCCAGCGGGGGGCGAGATACGCAGTATTTT
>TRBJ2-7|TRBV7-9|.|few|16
CASSFDWGESSYEQYF
TGTGCCAGCAGCTTCGACTGGGGAGAAAGCTCCTACGAGCAGTACTTC
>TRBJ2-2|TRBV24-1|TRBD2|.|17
CATSDLGTSGRSGELFF
TGTGCCACCAGTGATTTGGGAACTAGCGGGAGGTCCGGGGAGCTGTTTTTT
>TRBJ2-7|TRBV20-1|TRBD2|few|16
CSARDIYGRAPYEQYF
TGCAGTGCTAGAGATATTTACGGGAGGGCACCCTACGAGCAGTACTTC
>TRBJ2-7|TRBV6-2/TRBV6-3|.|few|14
CASRLTARTYEQYF
TGTGCCAGCAGATTGACAGCACGAACGTACGAGCAGTACTTC
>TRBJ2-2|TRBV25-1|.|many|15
CASSDHVANTGELFF
TGTGCCAGCAGTGACCACGTGGCGAACACCGGGGAGCTGTTTTTT
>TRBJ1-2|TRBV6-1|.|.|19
CASSEVPGRGIMTNYGYTF
TGTGCCAGCAGTGAAGTACCAGGGAGAGGGATTATGACTAACTATGGCTACACCTTC
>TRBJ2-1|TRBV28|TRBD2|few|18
CASSPGTSGIFSYNEQFF
TGTGCCAGCAGTCCTGGGACTAGCGGGATTTTCTCCTACAATGAGCAGTTCTTC
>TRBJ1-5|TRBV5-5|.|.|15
CASRVTVNSNQPQHF
TGTGCCAGCAGGGTGACAGTGAATAGCAATCAGCCCCAGCATTTT
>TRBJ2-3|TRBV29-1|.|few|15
CSVAEGGYSTDTQYF
TGCAGCGTGGCTGAGGGCGGATATAGCACAGATACGCAGTATTTT
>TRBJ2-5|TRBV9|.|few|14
CASSFVGVGKTQYF
TGTGCCAGCAGCTTCGTGGGAGTTGGAAAGACCCAGTACTTC
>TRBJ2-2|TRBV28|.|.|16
CASSLFQGLGTGELFF
TGTGCCAGCAGTTTATTCCAGGGACTCGGCACCGGGGAGCTGTTTTTT
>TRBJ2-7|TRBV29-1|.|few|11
CSVRLFGEQYF
TGCAGCGTGAGGTTGTTTGGCGAGCAGTACTTC
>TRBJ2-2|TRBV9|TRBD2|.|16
CASSDGLAGGPGELFF
TGTGCCAGCAGCGACGGACTAGCGGGAGGGCCAGGGGAGCTGTTTTTT
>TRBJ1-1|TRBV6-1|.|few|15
CASNLYGGVNTEAFF
TGTGCCAGCAATCTTTACGGGGGGGTGAACACTGAAGCTTTCTTT
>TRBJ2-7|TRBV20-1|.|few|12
CSASTGAYEQYF
TGCAGTGCTAGTACTGGGGCCTACGAGCAGTACTTC
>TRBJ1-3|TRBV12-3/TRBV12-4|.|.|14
CASSFQSSGNTIYF
TGTGCCAGCAGTTTCCAGAGCTCTGGAAACACCATATATTTT
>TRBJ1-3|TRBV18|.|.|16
CASSPTAVSSGNTIYF
TGTGCCAGCTCGCCGACAGCCGTGAGCTCTGGAAACACCATATATTTT
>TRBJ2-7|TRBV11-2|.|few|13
CASSDVQTYEQYF
TGTGCCAGCAGCGACGTTCAGACCTACGAGCAGTACTTC
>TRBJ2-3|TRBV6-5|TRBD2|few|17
CASSYTARGGSTDTQYF
TGTGCCAGCAGTTACACCGCCCGCGGGGGTAGTACAGATACGCAGTATTTT
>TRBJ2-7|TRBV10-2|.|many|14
CASSDWGRSYEQYF
TGCGCCAGCAGTGATTGGGGCCGATCCTACGAGCAGTACTTC
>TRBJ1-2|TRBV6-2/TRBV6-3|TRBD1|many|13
CASSVGTGGGYTF
TGTGCCAGCAGCGTCGGGACAGGGGGCGGCTACACCTTC
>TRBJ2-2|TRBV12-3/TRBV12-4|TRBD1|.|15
CASRTGQTNTGELFF
TGTGCCAGCAGAACGGGACAGACCAACACCGGGGAGCTGTTTTTT
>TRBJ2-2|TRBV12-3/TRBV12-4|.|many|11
CASTPTGELFF
TGTGCCAGCACGCCGACCGGGGAGCTGTTTTTT
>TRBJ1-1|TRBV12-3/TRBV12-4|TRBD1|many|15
CASRPPLRDSTEAFF
TGTGCCAGCAGACCCCCCCTCCGGGACAGCACTGAAGCTTTCTTT
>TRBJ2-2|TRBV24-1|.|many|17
CATSDPIPGANTGELFF
TGTGCCACCAGTGATCCTATCCCGGGAGCAAACACCGGGGAGCTGTTTTTT
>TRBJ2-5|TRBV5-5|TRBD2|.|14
CASSLSSGRQTQYF
TGTGCCAGCAGCTTGTCTAGCGGGAGACAGACCCAGTACTTC
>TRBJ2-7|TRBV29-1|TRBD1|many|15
CSVELGTVNSYEQYF
TGCAGCGTTGAACTCGGGACAGTGAATTCCTACGAGCAGTACTTC
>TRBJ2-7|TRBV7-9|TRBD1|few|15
CASSGPGTVTYEQYF
TGTGCCAGCAGCGGTCCCGGGACAGTCACCTACGAGCAGTACTTC
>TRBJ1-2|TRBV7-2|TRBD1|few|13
CASEGQARDGYTF
TGTGCCAGCGAGGGACAGGCGAGGGATGGCTACACCTTC
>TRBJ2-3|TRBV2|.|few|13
CASSADSPDTQYF
TGTGCCAGCAGCGCGGACTCTCCAGATACGCAGTATTTT
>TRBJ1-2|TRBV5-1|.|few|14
CASSLEDSLYGYTF
TGCGCCAGCAGCTTGGAGGACAGCCTCTATGGCTACACCTTC